A single TCR beta chain is shown here with its context. Authors' analysis steps: The assay estimated nucleated cells by amplifying reference gene primers. Sequencing used immunoSEQ multiplex PCR; TCRdb keeps in-frame clones, though not all of them. The D gene and trimming were derived from the DNA, and the V and J assignments and clone size from that table. Seen here are hundreds of thousands of clones, 80% to 90% observed once, and the top ten hold 0.8% to 0.9%. The J segment lost 3 bases and the V segment lost 5 bases, leaving 2 bases of the junction unmatched. The CDR3 has 16 amino acids. The germline V gene has CDR1 WSHSY and CDR2 SAAADI. This sample was included in a study of blood T cell repertoires in COVID-19. Whole-study context: The United States, Italy and Spain were the sources of the acute and convalescent COVID-19 samples.

Patients in Seattle were enrolled during active infection, then followed longitudinally. The sequence was collected from a man between 18 and 29 years old with COVID-19, enrolled during active disease. The rearrangement uses TRBV10-2 and TRBJ2-3, with 16 bases identical to TRBD2. Sequencing used peripheral blood. This CDR3 reads CASSRGLAGGTDTQYF. The CDR3 DNA reads TGCGCCAGCAGTCGGGGACTAGCGGGGGGGACAGATACGCAGTATTTT.